This is a list of T cell receptor beta chains from one sample in a study of blood T cells in healthy people across ages. TCRdb fed the 5' RACE reads into MiXCR, producing one record per CDR3 protein. The data hold roughly 1.5 million distinct CDR3 sequences, with about 45% observed a single time. Sample: blood. Receptor source: a woman under 30 in good health. CDR3s include the opening cysteine and the closing phenylalanine or tryptophan. A D gene is named only where the DNA matches it firmly. Only part of the rows carry a size: once, few, many, or a class if the clone is expanded.

CDR3 DNA | CDR3 protein | clone size | J gene | V gene | D gene
TGTGCCAGCAGTCTCCCGTCCCCCTACAATGAGCAGTACTTC | CASSLPSPYNEQYF | . | TRBJ2-7 | TRBV28 | .
TGCAGTGCTAGCCACTCTGGAAACACCATATATTTT | CSASHSGNTIYF | . | TRBJ1-3 | TRBV20-1 | .
TGTGCCAGCAGCTTTACCGGGGGGAGAGGTGGAACTGAAGCTTTCTTT | CASSFTGGRGGTEAFF | . | TRBJ1-1 | TRBV7-2 | .
TGTGCCAGCAGCTACGGCTACAGGGGGAAGGGAAATGAAAAACTGTTTTTT | CASSYGYRGKGNEKLFF | . | TRBJ1-4 | TRBV27 | TRBD1
TGTGCCAGCAGCTTGATGACTAGCGGTACAGATACGCAGTATTTT | CASSLMTSGTDTQYF | . | TRBJ2-3 | TRBV7-8 | TRBD2
TGTGCCAGCCAACGACTCGGGGGTAGTACAGATACGCAGTATTTT | CASQRLGGSTDTQYF | . | TRBJ2-3 | TRBV19 | .
TGTGCCAGCAGGCGAGGCAGGGCCTACGAGCAGTACTTC | CASRRGRAYEQYF | . | TRBJ2-7 | TRBV27 | .
TGTGCCAGCAGCTTGGGACTAGCGGGCCTAGGGACAGATACGCAGTATTTT | CASSLGLAGLGTDTQYF | . | TRBJ2-3 | TRBV7-9 | TRBD2
TGTGCCAGCAGACCATTTCGGGTTAGCACTAATGAAAAACTGTTTTTT | CASRPFRVSTNEKLFF | many | TRBJ1-4 | TRBV2 | .
TGTGCCAGCAGTGAACCCAGTAACTACAATGAGCAGTTCTTC | CASSEPSNYNEQFF | . | TRBJ2-1 | TRBV2 | .
TGTGCCAGCCTTGGGCAGGCGAACACCGGGGAGCTGTTTTTT | CASLGQANTGELFF | . | TRBJ2-2 | TRBV6-6 | .
TGCAGTGCTAGAGTAAGCAGGACAGGTCTGACCTACAATGAGCAGTTCTTC | CSARVSRTGLTYNEQFF | . | TRBJ2-1 | TRBV20-1 | TRBD1
TGCAGTGCTGGAGTCCCTAGCGGGAACTACGAGCAGTACTTC | CSAGVPSGNYEQYF | . | TRBJ2-7 | TRBV20-1 | TRBD2
TGTGCCAGCAGCCCGATCCAAGACCTTAGCAATCAGCCCCAGCATTTT | CASSPIQDLSNQPQHF | . | TRBJ1-5 | TRBV6-2/TRBV6-3 | .
TGTGCCAGCAGTAATACGGGGGTAGGCACTGAAGCTTTCTTT | CASSNTGVGTEAFF | few | TRBJ1-1 | TRBV6-6 | .
TGTGCCAGCAGCTTAAGGCGGGAGGCCCCTACCTACAATGAGCAGTACTTC | CASSLRREAPTYNEQYF | . | TRBJ2-7 | TRBV7-2 | TRBD2
TGCAGCGTTGTTCGGGATAGAGGTGGCTACACCTTC | CSVVRDRGGYTF | . | TRBJ1-2 | TRBV29-1 | .
TGTGCCTGGGGCGGCCTGTATGAGCAGTTCTTC | CAWGGLYEQFF | . | TRBJ2-1 | TRBV30 | .
TGTGCCAGCAGCTTAGCGGGGGGGTGGCAGCCCCAGCATTTT | CASSLAGGWQPQHF | . | TRBJ1-5 | TRBV7-2 | .
TGTGCCAGCAGCCAAGAGAGGGACAGGAGTTCACCCCTCCACTTT | CASSQERDRSSPLHF | . | TRBJ1-6 | TRBV3-1 | TRBD1
TGTGCCAGCAGCCCCGGGACTAGAATATACAATGAGCAGTACTTC | CASSPGTRIYNEQYF | . | TRBJ2-7 | TRBV5-4 | TRBD2
TGCAGTGCTACCGATGGACTAGCGGGAGGGCCTTACTATGAGCAGTACTTC | CSATDGLAGGPYYEQYF | . | TRBJ2-7 | TRBV20-1 | TRBD2